The entry below gives a single T cell receptor beta chain sequence along with its context. These data are taken from a study of OX40 agonist ivuxolimab in advanced cancers. Looking at the study overall: A partial response was reached by three patients: one with hepatocellular carcinoma and two with cutaneous melanoma.

Data came from immunoSEQ multiplex PCR; TCRdb stores just in-frame clones and leaves some out. The sample contains about 56,000 clones, around nine tenths of which appear only once. The junction had 5 bases not matched to a gene; V was cut back by 3 bases and J by 2 bases. CDR1 is SGHAT and CDR2 is FQNNGV in the germline V gene. This CDR3 is 15 amino acids long. Sample: CD4+ or CD8+ T cells sorted from blood, taken in a trial of the OX40 agonist ivuxolimab. J is TRBJ1-2 and V is TRBV11-2; 8 bases map to TRBD1. This TCR was sampled from an adult with an advanced solid tumor such as melanoma, head and neck, liver or kidney cancer. The CDR3 is CASSFDRGTNYGYTF. In DNA form, the CDR3 reads TGTGCCAGCAGCTTCGACAGGGGAACGAACTATGGCTACACCTTC.